This T cell receptor (beta chain) appears in the sequencing data of a study of molecular identifiers for immune sequencing clone quantification. Study-wide findings and caveats: Clones that had above 20 RNA copies took up over 97% of effector molecules but under 1% in naive cells.

Input for naive CD8 libraries was 20,000 to 1,000,000 sorted cells; the RNA fraction used was 10%, 30% or 50%. Naive CD8 T cells were picked out by sorting for CD8+CD4-CCR7+CD45RA+. This clonotype occurred many times. The target antigen is unknown. TCRdb re-called the PCR reads through MiXCR, storing one row per CDR3 protein. This table holds over 600,000 distinct CDR3 sequences, just under 20% found once. CDR1 and CDR2 from the germline V gene are GTSNPN and SVGIG (reference sequence). V lost 3 bases to trimming and J lost 4 bases, with 9 bases between them. This CDR3 is 13 amino acids long. This TCR was sampled from a human donor in good health. Some libraries in this study had Jurkat cell RNA spiked in. The chain has TRBV30 and TRBJ2-2; no firm D call. The sequencing sample was made of naive CD8+ T cells from blood, with Jurkat cell RNA spiked in. This sample's subset: FACS-sorted CD8+CD4-CCR7+CD45RA+ naive T cells. The chain's CDR3 is CAWRELSTGELFF. CDR3 nucleotides: TGTGCCTGGAGGGAGTTAAGCACCGGGGAGCTGTTTTTT.